The 12 T cell receptor beta chains below all came from one sample that was sequenced in a study of T cells in Graves' hyperthyroidism and ophthalmopathy. Authors of the study amplified TCR beta CDR3 regions from RNA transcripts. RT-PCR in the first round (using the HTBI primer set) targeted the TCR CDR3. TCRdb reanalysed the multiplex PCR reads using MiXCR and keeps one entry per CDR3 protein. Here the sample spans approximately 600,000 distinct CDR3 sequences, approximately 14% being singletons. Sequencing input: blood. All receptors derive from a young woman with Graves' ophthalmopathy.

This clonotype was picked up a small number of times. A much bigger clone sits one base away, suggesting this may be a read error. This sequence joins TRBV10-3 and TRBJ2-1; 7 bases agree with TRBD1. The length of the CDR3 is 14 residues. With 7 bases clipped from V and 2 bases from J, the junction kept 5 bases outside the gene matches. The germline V gene encodes CDR1 ENHRY and CDR2 SYGVKD. CDR3 bases: TGTGCCATCACCGGGGACAGCCCCTACAATGAGCAGTTCTTC. Translation gives CAITGDSPYNEQFF.

This rearrangement joins TRBV20-1 to TRBJ2-3; 9 nucleotides match TRBD2. V dropped 1 base and J dropped 3; count of bases not matched to a gene: 8. Looked up from germline, CDR1 is DFQATT and CDR2 is SNEGSKA (reference sequence). The CDR3 sequence is 16 residues long. Here the CDR3 DNA reads TGCAGTGCTAGAGGCGGAGCGGGAGGCCCAACAGATACGCAGTATTTT. Protein sequence: CSARGGAGGPTDTQYF.

The sample holds a few counts of this clonotype. The chain recombines TRBV6-1 with TRBJ2-3; TRBD1 is a possible D gene (6 bases). The V end was cut by 5 bases, the J end by 0 bases, with 15 bases between. The CDR3 is 16 residues long. The germline V gene encodes CDR1 MNHNS and CDR2 SASEGT. The CDR3: CASSTPRGQSTDTQYF. The CDR3, as DNA: TGTGCCAGCAGTACCCCTAGAGGACAGAGCACAGATACGCAGTATTTT.

This clonotype was recorded many times. The chain carries TRBV7-2 and TRBJ2-1; possible D gene TRBD1, 5 bases. The CDR3 loop spans 15 amino acids. Per germline, CDR1 SGHTA and CDR2 FQGNSA. Trimming took 3 bases from V and 3 from J, leaving 12 bases between them. CDR3 loop: CASSFYLRGYNEQFF. Here the CDR3 DNA reads TGTGCCAGCAGCTTTTATCTAAGGGGCTACAATGAGCAGTTCTTC.

This clonotype was counted ten times or more. The chain links TRBV7-8 to TRBJ1-1; no reliable D call. CDR3 length: 15 residues. The ends were cut back, 1 base at V and 0 bases at J, with 9 bases in the middle. Germline loops: CDR1 SGHVS, CDR2 FQNEAQ. CDR3 bases: TGTGCCAGCAGCTTAGATCTACTGCTGAACACTGAAGCTTTCTTT. This gives the protein CASSLDLLLNTEAFF.

This chain connects TRBV19 to TRBJ2-3; 10 bases line up with TRBD1. The CDR3 length is 16 residues. Per germline, CDR1 LNHDA and CDR2 SQIVND (reference sequence). After removal of 7 bases from V and 2 bases from J, the junction contained 9 bases not matched to a gene. The CDR3 is CASNLPGQGITDTQYF. In nucleotides, the CDR3 is TGTGCCAGTAACCTGCCGGGACAGGGGATCACAGATACGCAGTATTTT.

This clonotype was detected only a few times. The chain joins TRBV10-3 to TRBJ2-7; 8 positions agree with TRBD2. Trimming at V came to 7 bases and at J to 3 bases, leaving 11 bases not matched to a gene. The CDR3 is 15 residues long. Germline CDR1 and CDR2: ENHRY and SYGVKD. CDR3 amino acids: CAITVLTGGNYEQYF. The CDR3 DNA follows: TGTGCCATCACCGTCCTCACGGGAGGGAACTACGAGCAGTACTTC.

This clonotype was picked up a small number of times. V is TRBV4-1 and J is TRBJ2-5; a weak D match, TRBD1 (6 bases). The CDR3 has 15 residues. Germline V CDR1 and CDR2: MGHRA, YSYEKL. The germline V and J ends were trimmed by 4 bases and 4 bases, with 16 bases remaining between them. The CDR3 region has the DNA TGCGCCAGCAGCCTGGGGGACATGGGTGGAGAGACCCAGTACTTC. This gives the protein CASSLGDMGGETQYF.

This chain joins TRBV27 and TRBJ2-5, with 9 bases identical to TRBD1. This CDR3 has 12 residues. Trimming cost V 4 bases and J 13 bases; bases outside gene matches: 7. Germline CDR1 and CDR2: MNHEY and SMNVEV (reference sequence). CDR3 protein: CASSSLTGGLYF. DNA of the CDR3: TGTGCCAGCAGTTCCCTAACAGGGGGCTTGTACTTC.

This clonotype was detected many times. The chain employs TRBV9 and TRBJ2-5, with TRBD2 matching 7 bases. The CDR3 extends over 14 amino acids. The V gene end was trimmed by 3 bases and the J gene end by 10 bases; junction bases not matched to a gene: 12. Germline V lookup: CDR1 SGDLS, CDR2 YYNGEE. The CDR3 loop is CASSAGLPGGGQYF. In DNA, the CDR3 is TGTGCCAGCAGCGCGGGACTACCCGGCGGGGGCCAGTACTTC. The whole variable domain, filled in from reference TRBV9 and TRBJ2-5, reads DSGVTQTPKHLITATGQRVTLRCSPRSGDLSVYWYQQSLDQGLQFLIQYYNGEERAKGNILERFSAQQFPDLHSELNLSSLELGDSALYFCASSAGLPGGGQYFGPGTRLLVL.

The table lists this clonotype with many counts. This chain connects TRBV13 to TRBJ2-7, with 14 positions matching TRBD2. The CDR3 extends over 15 amino acids. The germline gives CDR1 PRHDT, CDR2 FYEKMQ (reference sequence). The V segment lost 3 bases and the J segment 6 bases; nucleotides outside the gene matches: 4. CDR3 sequence reads: CASSFGTSGSVEQYF. CDR3 bases: TGTGCCAGCAGCTTCGGGACTAGCGGGAGTGTCGAGCAGTACTTC. The full variable domain, rest sourced from reference TRBV13 and TRBJ2-7, is AAGVIQSPRHLIKEKRETATLKCYPIPRHDTVYWYQQGPGQDPQFLISFYEKMQSDKGSIPDRFSAQQFSDYHSELNMSSLELGDSALYFCASSFGTSGSVEQYFGPGTRLTVT.

At least ten counts were recorded for this clonotype. V usage is TRBV6-6 and J usage is TRBJ2-1, with a weak D call TRBD2 (6 bases). Trimming shortened V by 2 bases and J by 0 bases, and 11 bases separated the two germline ends. In germline, CDR1 is MNHNY, CDR2 SVGAGI (reference sequence). The CDR3 is 16 amino acids. CDR3 in amino acids: CASSYVAVSSYNEQFF. The CDR3 coding sequence is TGTGCCAGCAGTTACGTAGCGGTTAGCTCCTACAATGAGCAGTTCTTC.